Listed here is a single T cell receptor (beta chain). The antigen it binds to is not known. Base qualities are not provided; no much larger clone lies one nucleotide away. Each collaborating institution followed its own protocols to collect whole blood in K2EDTA tubes. For TCRbeta analysis, collaborator samples were shipped as frozen whole blood, as isolated PBMCs, or as DNA extracted from either sample type. The CDR3, cysteine through phenylalanine, is 11 amino acids long. Only CDR3 DNA remains: 33 bases, in frame from the first base. From the germline V gene, CDR1 is SQVTM and CDR2 is ANQGSEA. Cut back by 6 bases and 7 bases, the V and J ends lie 13 bases apart. This record comes from a study of blood T cell repertoires in COVID-19 (dated by TCRdb to the early 2020s). Describing the broader study: Collaborator samples came from the United States, Italy and Spain and covered acute and convalescent phases of COVID-19. The prospective study material was composed of cDNA or gDNA derived from T cells, B-cell-depleted T cells, or PBMCs. The dataset comprised deeply sampled blood TCRbeta repertoires from subjects exposed to, actively infected with, or recovered from COVID-19. A freely available public database, intended as a resource for researchers studying the immune response to SARS-CoV-2, is where the repertoires were released. Samples were obtained from the ongoing ImmuneRACE study (first 160 participants) and from 1,000 to 1,500 subjects provided by 6 global collaborators. Sample metadata almost always included a de-identified subject ID, COVID-19 status, age in years and sex. Where HLA class I and class II types were available, the types were taken from metadata supplied by the sample provider, not from assay-based typing. Results and caveats for the whole study, not just this receptor: Clinical and demographic metadata were provided uncurated, with the amount varying by source and participant.

The immunoSEQ Assay, a bias-controlled multiplex PCR, was used to amplify TCRbeta CDR3 regions from genomic DNA. As for the authors' bioinformatics: Within the assay, amplification of reference gene primers was used to estimate how many nucleated cells each sample contained. To quantify the absolute abundance of each unique TCRbeta CDR3 rearrangement, sequence reads were collapsed and filtered. For each sample, productive Simpson clonality was calculated as the square root of Simpson's diversity index across productive rearrangements. What TCRdb holds here is the immuneACCESS table cut down to in-frame rearrangements. Part of the clones is not present; checked against another copy, under half of the missing clones reflect an unresolved V gene, and the others are unexplained. V and J calls and clone size are as listed in that table; D and trimming were resolved from the DNA. The sample includes roughly 200,000 clones, with around 80% observed a single time. Together, the top ten hold 2.8% of the sample.

The material sequenced was peripheral blood. This TCR was recovered from a woman of 80 years or more with active or convalescent COVID-19. The rearranged chain carries TRBV29-1 and TRBJ2-7; TRBD1 could be the D gene, as 5 bases match. The DNA sequence is given as TGCAGCGTGCGGACACCAGCGGAGCAGTACTTC. Translated, it gives CSVRTPAEQYF.